This TCR beta chain derives from a study of T cells in tuberculosis. Across the study: IGRA-negative adolescents, IGRA-positive adolescents with latent tuberculosis and adults with active tuberculosis formed this South African cohort.

Tuberculin skin test and IGRA determined adolescents' latent tuberculosis status at entry. On average about 100,000 T cells per donor were immunosequenced. Study-level points and caveats: A GMM-specific repertoire classifier reached approximately 84% accuracy, AUROC over 0.85.

Between the trimmed V and J ends, which lost 5 bases and 3 bases, there was a span of 8 bases. From germline, CDR1 is LNHDA and CDR2 SQIVND (reference sequence). This CDR3 contains 13 residues. Sequenced by immunoSEQ multiplex PCR; TCRdb stores in-frame clones only, minus some. The sample holds about 28,000 clones, roughly 90% seen once. Comment on this clone: Its specificity is not known.

This sequence joins TRBV19 and TRBJ1-5, with D unresolved. What was sequenced was PBMCs. The sequence derives from a donor between 5 and 29 years old with latent tuberculosis or without tuberculosis infection. The CDR3: CASSWEFNQPQHF. For the CDR3, the DNA is TGTGCCAGTAGTTGGGAGTTCAATCAGCCCCAGCATTTT. Variable domain in full (rest from reference TRBV19 and TRBJ1-5): DGGITQSPKYLFRKEGQNVTLSCEQNLNHDAMYWYRQDPGQGLRLIYYSQIVNDFQKGDIAEGYSVSREKKESFPLTVTSAQKNPTAFYLCASSWEFNQPQHFGDGTRLSIL.